The rows below give T cell receptor beta chains drawn from one sample of a study of STAT5B mutations in CD4+ large granular lymphocyte leukemia. Sequencing was performed with immunoSEQ multiplex PCR; in TCRdb, only in-frame clones are kept and a portion is missing. Found here are fewer than 35,000 clones, less than 75% of them singletons; the top ten hold 2%. The specimen was CD4+ T cells from blood buffy coats. These receptors originate from a human donor in good health. Both conserved end residues are part of each CDR3. The D gene is left open where the match is weak.

J gene	D gene	V gene	CDR3 protein
TRBJ2-2	TRBD2	TRBV5-6	CASRPATSGYTGELFF
TRBJ2-7	NA	TRBV27	CASKPEDGRRTYEQYF
TRBJ2-3	NA	TRBV5-4	CASSFGAGITDTQYF
TRBJ1-1	NA	TRBV6-1	CASSRVSETEAFF
TRBJ2-7	TRBD2	TRBV7-9	CASTSGTTISYEQYF
TRBJ1-2	NA	TRBV7-8	CASSWVGKDNYGYTF
TRBJ1-5	NA	TRBV21-1	CASSLEDRGFHSNQPQHF
TRBJ2-7	TRBD1	TRBV15	CATSRLGQGNEQYF
TRBJ2-3	NA	TRBV10-3	CAISSDSTDTQYF
TRBJ1-2	NA	TRBV10-1	CASTPRGSRNYGYTF
TRBJ2-7	NA	TRBV11-2	CASSLDRQGHEQYF
TRBJ1-1	NA	TRBV7-6	CASSLEAGTDGEAFF
TRBJ2-7	NA	TRBV9	CASSSTGYEQYF
TRBJ2-3	NA	TRBV20-1	CSASWNTQYF
TRBJ1-1	TRBD1	TRBV7-9	CASSLGAGGSRGEAFF
TRBJ1-2	TRBD1	TRBV18	CASSPTGDGGYTF
TRBJ2-5	NA	TRBV7-9	CASTTLLAQETQYF
TRBJ2-5	NA	TRBV30	CAWTDGASKTQYF
TRBJ2-5	NA	TRBV2	CAEKPHLLGAGTQYF
TRBJ2-6	NA	TRBV5-3	CARSFNRASAGANVLTF
TRBJ2-7	TRBD2	TRBV5-4	CASSVIRRGGTYEQYF
TRBJ2-3	NA	TRBV18	CASSPIQGTDTQYF
TRBJ1-3	NA	TRBV7-2	CASGNDRYSGNTIYF
TRBJ2-1	NA	TRBV6-1	CASSEARTYNEQFF
TRBJ2-7	NA	TRBV5-8	CASSLVPLEQYF
TRBJ2-5	NA	TRBV19	CASTPTRDSGTQYF
TRBJ2-1	NA	TRBV18	CASSPPEGVRYNEQFF
TRBJ1-4	NA	TRBV5-4	CASSHGDMGKEKLFF